Each of the 17 T cell receptor beta chains below was sequenced from the same sample in a study of shared clonotypes between healthy human individuals. TCRdb's copy holds only in-frame clones and misses some; the assay was immunoSEQ multiplex PCR. The profile covers under 850,000 clones, with 55% to 80% appearing a single time and more than 1.5% taken by the ten largest. The source material was memory CD4+ T cells sorted from blood. Noted subset: CD45RA-negative fraction. The receptors shown here come from a woman in her 30s in good health.

This chain uses TRBV19 with TRBJ1-1, with a tentative D call TRBD1 (5 bases). The germline V gene has CDR1 LNHDA and CDR2 SQIVND (reference sequence). Trimming shortened V by 6 bases and J by 1 base, and 12 bases separated the two germline ends. The CDR3 length is 14 residues. DNA for the CDR3: TGTGCCAGTAGACTTAGGGGAGCGAACACTGAAGCTTTCTTT. This gives the protein CASRLRGANTEAFF.

This chain joins TRBV5-1 and TRBJ1-3; possibly TRBD1 for D (6 bases). The CDR3 extends over 15 amino acids. V gave up 1 base and J gave up 2 bases, with 10 bases separating them. The germline gives CDR1 SGHRS, CDR2 YFSETQ. The CDR3 is CASSLFSGAGNTIYF. The CDR3 bases are TGCGCCAGCAGCTTGTTTTCAGGGGCTGGAAACACCATATATTTT.

V and J are TRBV13 and TRBJ1-3, with TRBD1 matching over 7 bases. V lost 4 bases, J lost 2 bases, and 5 bases stayed unmatched. The CDR3 consists of 15 residues. CDR1 is PRHDT and CDR2 is FYEKMQ in the germline V gene (reference sequence). DNA for the CDR3: TGTGCCAGCAGCTCCCTGGACAGGCCTGGAAACACCATATATTTT. Protein: CASSSLDRPGNTIYF.

The CDR3 sequence is CASSQGERGGVRNTIYF. DNA of the CDR3: TGCGCCAGCAGCCAGGGCGAGAGAGGGGGCGTTAGAAACACCATATATTTT. The rearrangement links TRBV4-1 to TRBJ1-3; TRBD1 agrees at 7 bases. Germline assignment: CDR1 MGHRA and CDR2 YSYEKL. V shed 3 bases and J 5 bases; nucleotides not matched to a gene: 13. This CDR3 is 17 amino acids long.

The chain uses TRBV20-1 and TRBJ2-7; D remains unclear. Trimming removed 5 bases from V and 3 bases from J, with 8 bases in between. Looked up from germline, CDR1 is DFQATT and CDR2 is SNEGSKA (reference sequence). This CDR3 has 11 residues. The CDR3 DNA follows: TGCAGTGCTGTTTATTACTACGAGCAGTACTTC. Protein sequence: CSAVYYYEQYF.

The table lists this clone with a few counts. The chain employs TRBV6-1 and TRBJ1-5; D not certain. The CDR3 is 13 residues long. V was cut by 7 bases and J by 0 bases, with 7 bases left in between. CDR1 is MNHNS, CDR2 SASEGT, per germline. CDR3 region: CASISLSNQPQHF. The CDR3 coding sequence is TGTGCCAGCATATCACTTAGCAATCAGCCCCAGCATTTT.

This chain uses TRBV11-2 with TRBJ2-2; 12 bases are shared with TRBD1. Germline lookup yields CDR1 SGHAT and CDR2 FQNNGV. With 6 bases clipped from V and 7 bases from J, the junction kept 3 bases outside the gene matches. The length of the CDR3 is 14 residues. The CDR3 DNA follows: TGTGCCAGCAGGGGACAGGGGGCTAACGGGGAGCTGTTTTTT. It yields the protein CASRGQGANGELFF.

The chain uses TRBV5-6 and TRBJ1-5; D not resolved. The ends were cut back, 3 bases at V and 1 base at J, with 14 bases in the middle. The length of the CDR3 is 16 residues. The V gene's germline CDR1 is SGHDT and CDR2 YYEEEE. CDR3 region: CASSSQGWSSNQPQHF. The CDR3 bases are TGTGCCAGCAGCTCTCAAGGGTGGTCGAGCAATCAGCCCCAGCATTTT.

The genes are TRBV5-1 and TRBJ2-7; 7 bases match TRBD1. The length of the CDR3 is 13 residues. In germline, CDR1 is SGHRS, CDR2 YFSETQ. The V and J ends lost 3 bases and 6 bases, in that order; junction bases with no gene match: 6. The CDR3, as DNA: TGCGCCAGCAGCTACACAGGGGCCCCCGAGCAGTACTTC. Amino acids: CASSYTGAPEQYF. Complete variable domain (other parts from reference TRBV5-1 and TRBJ2-7): KAGVTQTPRYLIKTRGQQVTLSCSPISGHRSVSWYQQTPGQGLQFLFEYFSETQRNKGNFPGRFSGRQFSNSRSEMNVSTLELGDSALYLCASSYTGAPEQYFGPGTRLTVT.

CDR3 amino acids: CASSLAGTAAGYTF. Written as DNA, the CDR3 is TGTGCCAGCAGCTTGGCCGGGACCGCCGCAGGCTACACCTTC. This chain connects TRBV5-4 to TRBJ1-2; D is perhaps TRBD1 (5 bases). CDR1 is SGHNT and CDR2 is YYREEE in the germline V gene (reference sequence). The CDR3 runs 14 residues. The V gene lost 0 bases and the J gene lost 8 bases, with 14 bases spanning the gap.

This chain uses TRBV6-5 with TRBJ2-1; 8 nucleotides line up with TRBD2. V gave up 2 bases and J gave up 5 bases; unmatched junction bases: 2. Germline CDR1 reads MNHEY; CDR2 reads SVGAGI. This CDR3 spans 14 amino acids. CDR3 protein: CASSYKRGNNEQFF. CDR3 DNA: TGTGCCAGCAGTTACAAGCGGGGGAACAATGAGCAGTTCTTC.

This rearrangement joins TRBV6-1 to TRBJ2-3; D perhaps matches TRBD2 (6 bases). V was shortened by 10 bases and J by 7 bases, with 18 bases between the two germline ends. The CDR3 has 13 residues. The V gene's germline CDR1 is MNHNS and CDR2 SASEGT. The CDR3 sequence: CATIRVGGNTQYF. CDR3 DNA sequence: TGTGCCACTATCAGGGTAGGCGGGAATACGCAGTATTTT.

This clone was observed a single time. The V and J genes are TRBV19 and TRBJ1-5; D uncertain. Germline CDR1 LNHDA, CDR2 SQIVND (reference sequence). This CDR3 has 13 residues. V shed 6 bases and J shed 6 bases, with 12 bases lying between them. The CDR3 region is CASSPTTGQPQHF. The CDR3 DNA is TGTGCCAGTAGCCCTACGACGGGTCAGCCCCAGCATTTT.

In its sample, this clone was seen a few times. The V and J genes are TRBV27 and TRBJ1-4, with D possibly TRBD1 on 6 matching bases. The CDR3 length is 15 residues. Deletions cut 7 bases from V and 8 bases from J, with 20 bases between. CDR1 and CDR2 from the germline V gene are MNHEY and SMNVEV (reference sequence). The CDR3 nucleotides read TGTGCCAGCAAAGGATCCGGGGGGCTAGGGGAAAAACTGTTTTTT. Protein product: CASKGSGGLGEKLFF. The full variable domain, rest sourced from reference TRBV27 and TRBJ1-4, is EAQVTQNPRYLITVTGKKLTVTCSQNMNHEYMSWYRQDPGLGLRQIYYSMNVEVTDKGDVPEGYKVSRKEKRNFPLILESPSPNQTSLYFCASKGSGGLGEKLFFGSGTQLSVL.

This clone was detected a few times. The chain links TRBV15 to TRBJ2-1; 10 positions agree with TRBD2. CDR3 size: 18 residues. Germline-derived CDR1 and CDR2 are LNHNV and YYDKDF (reference sequence). J lost 9 bases, V lost 11 bases, and 25 bases had no gene match. The CDR3 nucleotides read TGTGCCTCAAAACCGAGGACTAGCGGCAGTATGCGCTCTTCTGAGCAGTTCTTC. Amino acids: CASKPRTSGSMRSSEQFF.

This clone appeared a few times. V gene TRBV7-9 combines with J gene TRBJ2-7; 8 positions agree with TRBD1. The CDR3 spans 14 residues. Trimming removed 5 bases from V and 5 bases from J; junction bases left unmatched: 8. Germline loops: CDR1 SEHNR, CDR2 FQNEAQ (reference sequence). The chain's CDR3 is CASSNRDRLHEQYF. In DNA form, the CDR3 reads TGTGCCAGCAGCAACCGGGACAGGCTCCACGAGCAGTACTTC.

The rearrangement links TRBV11-2 to TRBJ2-1; D is undetermined. V gave up 4 bases and J gave up 2 bases, with 15 bases separating them. The CDR3 has 16 residues. Germline V lookup: CDR1 SGHAT, CDR2 FQNNGV. CDR3 loop: CASSSQIARAYNEQFF. The CDR3 bases are TGTGCCAGCAGCTCCCAGATCGCTAGAGCCTACAATGAGCAGTTCTTC.